This T cell receptor beta chain was identified during a study of massively parallel sequencing of T cell beta chains (dated by TCRdb to the late 2000s). About the full investigation: Human TCR beta CDR3 diversity in peripheral blood was profiled using 5'-RACE, Illumina short-read sequencing and a dedicated short-read assembly strategy.

There are 13 amino acids in the CDR3, from cysteine to phenylalanine inclusive. Left in the record is the CDR3 DNA by itself, 39 bases read in frame from the first base. At the junction V is shortened by 5 bases and J by 4 bases; bases outside the gene matches: 4. CDR1 and CDR2 were assigned from the germline V gene (reference sequence) as PRHDT and FYEKMQ. What the study reported, not specific to this receptor: Among 37,000 or so distinct clonotypes, around 65% of clonotypes but only around 17% of assemblies were accounted for by single-copy clonotypes. By subsampling, clonotype counts were shown to rise linearly with read number, indicating that sequencing depth was far from saturation. The reported gene usage frequencies may have been skewed by preferential PCR amplification of some TRBV and TRBJ sequences. Since the RNA was pooled from many donors, the results show population-average clonotype abundance and not the repertoire of any individual. Only roughly 23,000 (about 67%) of the clonotypes could be assigned a unique TRBV gene. The length of CDR3 beta varied from 21 to 81 nucleotides, with the peak at 45 nucleotides. Most clonotypes (about 65% of the roughly 30,000) were supported by a single sequence read, by which apparent diversity could in principle be inflated. TRBV usage was found to range from around 0.01% for TRBV17 to roughly 25% for TRBV20-1, and TRBJ usage was found to range from 1.5% to 2% for TRBJ2-6 to around 17% for TRBJ2-1.

Everyone in the donor pool was aged about 18 to 45 years, and the pool included hundreds of males and 150 to 200 females. From approximately 160 liters of pooled peripheral blood, peripheral leukocyte polyA+ RNA was isolated. The starting material was a commercial mRNA preparation from normal human peripheral blood leukocytes pooled from some 500 individuals. In regard to this clonotype: What this receptor recognizes is not known. Base qualities were left out, and no much larger clone turns up one base away.

Instrument used: Illumina Genome Analyzer II. A RACE product of about 520 bp was obtained after two rounds of nested PCR with TRBC1/TRBC2-specific primers and was gel-purified. To give RACE a 5' anchor, first-strand cDNA synthesis used a TRBC-specific primer together with a template-switching oligonucleotide. Because the RACE amplicon was too long for direct short-read sequencing, the RACE amplicon was concatemerized by ligation and sheared by sonication. PAGE was used to isolate a size fraction of 100 to 300 bp, and that fraction then underwent shotgun sequencing on the Illumina platform. Separate runs on an Illumina GAII yielded 18.8 million 36-nt reads and 21.7 million 50-nt single-end reads. As for the authors' bioinformatics: The pooled approximately 43,000,000 reads were assembled with iSSAKE using parameters -m 15, -o 2 and -r 0.7. De novo CDR3 beta assemblies were seeded by reads aligning to the ends of Ensembl TRBV gene predictions that carried unmatched junctional bases. Clonotype abundance was estimated as the number of matching assembled contigs, not raw read depth. Of the assembled clonotypes, around 2,000 (5.9%) had in-frame stop codons and were removed, leaving roughly 34,000 productive clonotypes. Of the 288 unique TCR sequences obtained by Sanger sequencing of cloned RACE products, 69% were also present in the Illumina assembly. TCRdb ran its own pipeline on the public reads, namely fastp trimming at Q25 and MiXCR clone calling, and kept in-frame beta chains. For every CDR3 protein sequence, its rows merge into one entry that carries the most common genes and DNA. These V and J calls derive from TCRdb rather than the authors' analysis. Here the sample has several thousand distinct CDR3 sequences; roughly 37% occur a single time. The ten largest clones represent less than 3% of the sample.

Sequencing was carried out using commercial RNA from peripheral blood pooled from many donors. The chain uses TRBV13 and TRBJ1-1, and 7 bases in between align with TRBD1. The receptor's source is a pool of human donors in good health; the sample was commercial RNA pooled from many donors. The encoded CDR3 is CASSAGQATEAFF. The DNA sequence is as follows: TGTGCCAGCAGCGCTGGACAGGCCACTGAAGCTTTCTTT.